These 11 T cell receptor beta chains share one sample of origin, sequenced in a study of response to subunit inactivated influenza vaccine. TCRdb reprocessed the RT-PCR reads with MiXCR, giving one entry per CDR3 protein. The sample lists approximately 170,000 distinct CDR3 sequences, 12% occurring once. These sequences were also reported in another study, on T cells expressing NK-cell markers. That work contributes: In generating TCR beta cDNA, 5'RACE template switching with UMIs was used.

This specimen consisted of CD8+ T cells sorted from PBMCs, obtained 11 to 12 days after vaccination. The receptors derive from a man aged 45-65 years who received an inactivated influenza vaccine.

This clonotype was observed many times. This chain links TRBV12-3 or TRBV12-4 with TRBJ2-3; D may be TRBD1 (5 bases). V was pared by 4 bases and J by 2 bases, with 13 bases between. CDR3 length: 15 amino acids. The CDR3: CASSSQGRDTDTQYF. The CDR3 DNA reads TGTGCCAGCAGTTCTCAGGGCAGGGACACAGATACGCAGTATTTT.

This clonotype was recorded a few times. V gene TRBV28 combines with J gene TRBJ1-5, with D maybe TRBD1 (5 bases). V gave up 8 bases and J gave up 2 bases, with 19 bases separating them. Per the germline V gene, CDR1 is MDHEN and CDR2 is SYDVKM. CDR3 length equals 16 residues. CDR3 protein: CASSLIYAGRNQPQHF. Written as DNA, the CDR3 is TGTGCCAGCTCCTTGATTTATGCGGGACGCAATCAGCCCCAGCATTTT.

This clonotype was counted between two and nine times. The chain couples TRBV12-3 or TRBV12-4 to TRBJ2-1; D is ambiguous. V shed 2 bases and J shed 2 bases, with 4 bases lying between them. The length of the CDR3 is 13 residues. For the CDR3, the DNA is TGTGCCAGCAGTTTACTCCCCTACAATGAGCAGTTCTTC. It specifies CASSLLPYNEQFF.

The J gene is TRBJ1-2, the V gene TRBV12-3 or TRBV12-4; TRBD1 is a possible D gene (5 bases). This CDR3 contains 11 residues. Deletions cut 4 bases from V and 7 bases from J, with 7 bases between. The CDR3 protein is CASSYGAGYTF. The CDR3 DNA is TGTGCCAGCAGTTATGGGGCTGGCTACACCTTC.

This clonotype has only a few counts. The chain has TRBV29-1 and TRBJ2-5, with TRBD1 matching 11 bases. The CDR3 consists of 19 residues. Germline-derived CDR1 and CDR2 are SQVTM and ANQGSEA. Trimming took 0 bases from V and 4 from J; bases not matched to a gene: 16. CDR3 nucleotide sequence: TGCAGCGTTGAAGATCCCGACCAACCGGGACAGGGGGTTTTAGAGACCCAGTACTTC. This translates into CSVEDPDQPGQGVLETQYF.

In the case of this clonotype: The junction departs from the called germline gene at one end, perhaps through a read error. The V call is TRBV7-9, the J call TRBJ2-5; D unclear. CDR3 length equals 14 residues. Germline CDR1 reads SEHNR; CDR2 reads FQNEAQ (reference sequence). The CDR3 sequence is CASCLRALQETQYF. CDR3 nucleotides: TGTGCCAGCTGCTTACGGGCATTACAAGAGACCCAGTACTTC.

The chain combines TRBV6-1 with TRBJ2-5, with TRBD2 identical over 7 bases. The CDR3 has 14 amino acids. The V gene's germline CDR1 is MNHNS and CDR2 SASEGT. V lost 8 bases and J lost 1; bases outside the gene matches: 7. This chain's CDR3 is CASFPGGIQETQYF. CDR3 bases: TGTGCCAGCTTTCCGGGGGGAATCCAAGAGACCCAGTACTTC.

This clonotype was seen just once. The chain employs TRBV24-1 and TRBJ2-2, with 8 bases fitting TRBD1. Unmatched junction bases numbered 7, after V lost 7 bases and J lost 7 bases. Germline V gene data show CDR1 as KGHDR and CDR2 as SFDVKD. The CDR3 has 14 residues. DNA of the CDR3: TGTGCCACCAGCCCCGCAGGGGGCTTCGGGGAGCTGTTTTTT. Translation gives CATSPAGGFGELFF.

This clonotype was observed at least ten times. CDR3 DNA sequence: TGCAGCGTTGGGGTGGCCTACGAGCAGTACTTC. Protein sequence: CSVGVAYEQYF. This chain links TRBV29-1 with TRBJ2-7; D remains unclear. Germline values: CDR1 SQVTM, CDR2 ANQGSEA. V was shortened by 4 bases and J by 2 bases, with 6 bases between the two germline ends. The length of the CDR3 is 11 residues.

This clonotype was found a few times. The rearrangement joins TRBV19 to TRBJ2-2, with unresolved D. CDR3 length equals 12 residues. The V end was cut by 3 bases, the J end by 4 bases, with 3 bases between. Germline V CDR1 and CDR2: LNHDA, SQIVND (reference sequence). The CDR3 DNA reads TGTGCCAGTAGTATCCCCACCGGGGAGCTGTTTTTT. It encodes CASSIPTGELFF.

In this sample, this clonotype turned up once. A single base is all that separates this from a far larger clone, so a read error is likely. V is TRBV7-2 and J is TRBJ2-1, with 8 bases fitting TRBD2. Germline loops: CDR1 SGHTA, CDR2 FQGNSA. V gave up 1 base and J gave up 4 bases; unmatched junction bases: 3. This CDR3 comprises 15 residues. DNA for the CDR3: TGTGCCAGCAGCTTAGGGACTAGCCGATACAATGAGCAGTTCTTC. Translated: CASSLGTSRYNEQFF.